This TCR beta chain was found in a study of T cell responses to AZD1222 COVID-19 vaccine. Clones were read by immunoSEQ multiplex PCR, and TCRdb kept only the in-frame ones, dropping some. The sample holds 130,000 or so clones, approximately 90% seen once. This CDR3 spans 12 amino acids. With 8 bases clipped from V and 5 bases from J, the junction kept 4 bases outside the gene matches. Germline lookup yields CDR1 SGHNT and CDR2 YYREEE (reference sequence). The chain combines TRBV5-4 with TRBJ2-1; TRBD2 matches at 7 bases. The input for sequencing was peripheral blood, taken on day 0 of MenACWY control vaccination. This sequence was found in an adult in good health. CDR3 nucleotides: TGTGCCAGTGCGACTAGCCACAATGAGCAGTTCTTC. Its protein is CASATSHNEQFF.